This T cell receptor (beta chain) was profiled in a study of blood T cell repertoires in COVID-19. Across the study: From the United States, Italy and Spain came samples of acute and convalescent COVID-19. Nucleic acid was either cDNA or gDNA, and it came from T cells, B-cell-depleted T cells, or PBMCs.

Trimming took 0 bases from V and 9 from J, leaving 18 bases between them. The germline V gene encodes CDR1 LGHNA and CDR2 YSLEER. The CDR3 loop spans 17 amino acids. Authors' data handling: Quantification of nucleated cells was approximated via reference gene primer amplification. Sequenced by immunoSEQ multiplex PCR; TCRdb stores in-frame clones only, minus some. Clone size and the V and J calls come from that table; the DNA yielded D and trimming. The repertoire holds about 54,000 clones, with roughly 84% as singletons. The chain joins TRBV4-3 to TRBJ1-6; D may be TRBD1 (6 bases). The source of this sequence is a middle-aged man with active COVID-19. The sequencing input was peripheral blood. As DNA, the CDR3 is TGCGCCAGCAGCCAAGACCTACAGGGTAATGCGGGTTCACCCCTCCACTTT. Protein product: CASSQDLQGNAGSPLHF.